This entry lists 12 T cell receptor beta chains sequenced from one sample in a study of CD8+ T cells in alopecia areata. Indicated treatment: oral pan-JAK inhibitor, 5-10 mg twice daily. In each case, RNA was isolated and then reverse transcribed into cDNA as the sequencing template. Clones were read by immunoSEQ multiplex PCR, and TCRdb kept only the in-frame ones, dropping some. The table shows approximately 210,000 clones, with 60% occurring only once. This specimen was CD4+ T cells sorted from blood, taken at week 24, from a patient treated with tofacitinib. Every receptor here comes from a human donor with alopecia areata.

This clone was picked up a small number of times. The rearrangement joins TRBV29-1 to TRBJ1-1; no clear D. This CDR3 region has 12 residues. Germline lookup yields CDR1 SQVTM and CDR2 ANQGSEA. V lost 7 bases to trimming and J lost 1 base, with 10 bases between them. The chain's CDR3 is CSASQSNTEAFF. In DNA, the CDR3 is TGCAGCGCAAGCCAGTCGAACACTGAAGCTTTCTTT.

CDR3 coding DNA: TGTGCCAGCAGCGAGGGGGGTGAAGCTTTCTTT. This encodes CASSEGGEAFF. This chain uses TRBV27 with TRBJ1-1; D is possibly TRBD1 (6 bases). The germline V gene encodes CDR1 MNHEY and CDR2 SMNVEV (reference sequence). The CDR3 consists of 11 residues. V was cut by 6 bases and J by 7 bases, with 9 bases left in between.

This clone was picked up a small number of times. V is TRBV7-9 and J is TRBJ1-2; no definite D call. This CDR3 contains 14 residues. V shed 5 bases and J shed 5 bases, with 15 bases lying between them. Germline V CDR1 and CDR2: SEHNR, FQNEAQ (reference sequence). Here the CDR3 reads CASSPSGSVYGYTF. CDR3 bases: TGTGCCAGCAGCCCGTCAGGTTCCGTATATGGCTACACCTTC.

This clone was detected only once. V gene TRBV30 combines with J gene TRBJ2-5; D possibly corresponds to TRBD2 (6 bases). Germline V CDR1 and CDR2: GTSNPN, SVGIG (reference sequence). V shed 3 bases and J shed 1 base, with 12 bases lying between them. The CDR3 is 14 residues long. CDR3 amino acids: CAWRGGDIQETQYF. The CDR3 DNA reads as TGTGCCTGGAGGGGCGGGGATATCCAAGAGACCCAGTACTTC.

This clone was counted between two and nine times. The V call is TRBV15, the J call TRBJ2-2, with TRBD2 matching 8 bases. The V and J ends lost 6 bases and 6 bases, in that order; junction bases with no gene match: 15. Germline-derived CDR1 and CDR2 are LNHNV and YYDKDF (reference sequence). The CDR3 is made up of 17 amino acids. The CDR3 nucleotides are TGTGCCACCAGTGCCCTCGCAACGGGACTAGTAGCCGGGGAGCTGTTTTTT. Amino acid sequence: CATSALATGLVAGELFF.

This clone showed up just a few times. The chain uses TRBV11-2 and TRBJ1-6; D not resolved. Per the germline V gene, CDR1 is SGHAT and CDR2 is FQNNGV. V was cut by 1 base and J by 0 bases, with 10 bases left in between. The CDR3 runs to 17 residues. In DNA, the CDR3 is TGTGCCAGCAGCTTAGGCGGGGTAGGCTCCTATAATTCACCCCTCCACTTT. This encodes CASSLGGVGSYNSPLHF.

V usage is TRBV9 and J usage is TRBJ2-5; perhaps TRBD2 as D (6 bases). Germline assignment: CDR1 SGDLS and CDR2 YYNGEE. V was pared by 0 bases and J by 5 bases, with 8 bases between. This CDR3 comprises 13 residues. The CDR3 protein is CASSVGDLETQYF. In nucleotides, the CDR3 is TGTGCCAGCAGCGTAGGGGACTTGGAGACCCAGTACTTC.

The rearrangement joins TRBV18 to TRBJ1-6, with a weak D call TRBD1 (5 bases). CDR3 length equals 17 residues. Germline V gives CDR1 KGHSH, CDR2 LQKENI. Trimming removed 0 bases from V and 7 bases from J, with 16 bases in between. The CDR3 bases are TGTGCCAGCTCACCACCGAACCCCGGGACGGAGAATTCACCCCTCCACTTT. This encodes CASSPPNPGTENSPLHF.

This clone was recorded a few times. V usage is TRBV11-2 and J usage is TRBJ1-1; 8 bases are a match to TRBD1. The CDR3 is 14 residues long. Germline V gene lookup returns CDR1 SGHAT and CDR2 FQNNGV. The V segment lost 2 bases and the J segment 4 bases; nucleotides outside the gene matches: 3. CDR3 DNA sequence: TGTGCCAGCAGCTTACAGGGGGCCGGCACTGAAGCTTTCTTT. Translated, it gives CASSLQGAGTEAFF.

This clone was seen only a few times. This sequence joins TRBV2 and TRBJ1-1, with 10 positions matching TRBD1. The CDR3 loop spans 15 amino acids. Germline V CDR1 and CDR2: SNHLY, FYNNEI. Trimming at V came to 7 bases and at J to 0 bases, leaving 5 bases not matched to a gene. The CDR3 is CASKRQGALNTEAFF. DNA for the CDR3: TGTGCCAGCAAACGACAGGGGGCTCTGAACACTGAAGCTTTCTTT.

This clone was detected once. This sequence joins TRBV30 and TRBJ2-3, with TRBD2 matching 10 bases. The germline gives CDR1 GTSNPN, CDR2 SVGIG (reference sequence). The CDR3 is 15 amino acids. Trimming cost V 0 bases and J 5 bases; bases outside gene matches: 5. CDR3 in amino acids: CAWSVLAGSGDTQYF. The DNA for the CDR3 is TGTGCCTGGAGTGTACTAGCGGGGTCGGGAGATACGCAGTATTTT.

This chain uses TRBV5-1 with TRBJ2-1; 8 bases line up with TRBD2. Unmatched junction bases numbered 9, after V lost 1 base and J lost 0 bases. CDR1 and CDR2 from the germline V gene are SGHRS and YFSETQ. The CDR3 totals 18 residues. CDR3 loop: CASSLRAGGGSSYNEQFF. The CDR3 bases are TGCGCCAGCAGCTTGAGAGCCGGCGGGGGGAGCTCCTACAATGAGCAGTTCTTC.